The 2 T cell receptor beta chains reported below all come from one sample, sequenced in a study of OX40 agonist ivuxolimab in advanced cancers. Method: immunoSEQ multiplex PCR; TCRdb's copy keeps in-frame clones and lacks some. This sample has tens of thousands of clones, with just under 90% found just once. The sample consisted of CD4+ or CD8+ T cells sorted from blood, taken in a trial of the OX40 agonist ivuxolimab. Source of these receptors: an adult with an advanced solid tumor such as melanoma, head and neck, liver or kidney cancer.

V usage is TRBV19 and J usage is TRBJ1-4; TRBD1 matches at 7 bases. Germline assignment: CDR1 LNHDA and CDR2 SQIVND (reference sequence). V trimming: 4 bases; J trimming: 4 bases; junction bases outside the gene matches: 18. CDR3 length: 19 amino acids. The CDR3 loop reads CASSSRDSLYLTNNEKLFF. In DNA, the CDR3 is TGTGCCAGTAGTAGCCGGGACAGCCTTTACCTTACTAATAATGAAAAACTGTTTTTT. The full variable domain, in which reference TRBV19 and TRBJ1-4 provide the parts outside the CDR3, is DGGITQSPKYLFRKEGQNVTLSCEQNLNHDAMYWYRQDPGQGLRLIYYSQIVNDFQKGDIAEGYSVSREKKESFPLTVTSAQKNPTAFYLCASSSRDSLYLTNNEKLFFGSGTQLSVL.

This clone has a single count. The chain combines TRBV19 with TRBJ2-7, with D unclear. Germline values: CDR1 LNHDA, CDR2 SQIVND (reference sequence). The V end was cut by 5 bases, the J end by 6 bases, with 14 bases between. CDR3 length: 13 amino acids. CDR3 DNA: TGTGCCAGTAGTCCCGGCGGCCTAAGCGAGCAGTACTTC. Translation: CASSPGGLSEQYF. Variable domain in full (rest from reference TRBV19 and TRBJ2-7): DGGITQSPKYLFRKEGQNVTLSCEQNLNHDAMYWYRQDPGQGLRLIYYSQIVNDFQKGDIAEGYSVSREKKESFPLTVTSAQKNPTAFYLCASSPGGLSEQYFGPGTRLTVT.